This paragraph reports one T cell receptor (beta chain). The CDR3 loop spans 14 amino acids. CDR1 and CDR2 from the germline V gene are SEHNR and FQNEAQ (reference sequence). Trimming stripped 6 bases from V and 4 bases from J, with 13 bases between. Profiling relied on immunoSEQ multiplex PCR, and the TCRdb table lists in-frame clones only, not all of them. Here the sample spans fewer than 130,000 clones, roughly four fifths being singletons. This specimen belongs to a study of T cell responses to AZD1222 COVID-19 vaccine. The genes are TRBV7-9 and TRBJ1-5; TRBD1 might be the D (5 bases). Sequencing was performed on peripheral blood, taken on day 0 of AZD1222 vaccination. This TCR was recovered from an adult in good health. CDR3 DNA sequence: TGTGCCAGCAGTGGTGAGGGACCTAATCAGCCCCAGCATTTT. Translation: CASSGEGPNQPQHF.